One sample yielded the 9 T cell receptor beta chains listed below, sequenced in a study of T cells after yellow fever vaccination. TCRdb independently ran MiXCR on the 5' RACE reads; one entry per CDR3 protein. The table has 400,000 to 650,000 distinct CDR3 sequences, around a fifth seen once. The specimen comprised PBMCs, sampled approximately 22 days after the first yellow fever vaccination. Receptor source: a man between 18 and 35 years old who received the YFV17D yellow fever vaccine.

This clonotype was detected a few times. The V and J genes are TRBV4-1 and TRBJ1-3, with D perhaps matching TRBD1 (5 bases). Trimming removed 1 base from V and 4 bases from J, with 14 bases in between. The CDR3 runs to 16 residues. Germline-derived CDR1 and CDR2 are MGHRA and YSYEKL. CDR3 sequence: CASSQGIQGGGNTIYF. In nucleotides, the CDR3 is TGCGCCAGCAGCCAAGGAATCCAGGGTGGGGGAAACACCATATATTTT.

This rearrangement joins TRBV12-3 or TRBV12-4 to TRBJ2-3; maybe TRBD2 (5 bases). The CDR3 is made up of 13 amino acids. V was trimmed by 5 bases and J by 6 bases, leaving 12 bases between them. The CDR3 nucleotides read TGTGCCAGCAGTCCTCCCCAGCGGGATACGCAGTATTTT. Translation gives CASSPPQRDTQYF.

The CDR3 DNA is TGCGCCAGCAGGGACATGAACACTGAAGCTTTCTTT. Translating it yields CASRDMNTEAFF. The chain has TRBV10-2 and TRBJ1-1, with D possibly being TRBD1 (5 bases). Per germline, CDR1 WSHSY and CDR2 SAAADI. V lost 6 bases to trimming and J lost 0 bases, with 5 bases between them. This CDR3 spans 12 amino acids.

Many counts were recorded for this clonotype. CDR3 region: CATWNTEAFF. The CDR3 DNA reads as TGCGCCACATGGAACACTGAAGCTTTCTTT. The rearrangement joins TRBV4-3 to TRBJ1-1; D remains ambiguous. V lost 10 bases and J 1 base, leaving 4 bases between the germline ends. The CDR3 runs 10 residues. Germline V lookup: CDR1 LGHNA, CDR2 YSLEER.

This clonotype was counted a few times. The chain couples TRBV11-2 to TRBJ2-1; 7 positions match TRBD1. Germline values: CDR1 SGHAT, CDR2 FQNNGV. The CDR3 is made up of 15 amino acids. J lost 5 bases, V lost 1 base, and 5 bases had no gene match. The CDR3 DNA follows: TGTGCCAGCAGCTTAGGCCCGGGACAGAACAATGAGCAGTTCTTC. Residues: CASSLGPGQNNEQFF.

This clonotype was detected a few times. The J gene is TRBJ1-1, the V gene TRBV7-3; D possibly corresponds to TRBD1 (5 bases). The germline V and J ends were trimmed by 4 bases and 4 bases, with 16 bases remaining between them. The CDR3 runs 15 residues. Germline CDR1 is SGHTA and CDR2 is FQGTGA. The CDR3 coding sequence is TGTGCCAGCAGCTATCAGGGAGGTAGGGGCACTGAAGCTTTCTTT. Translation: CASSYQGGRGTEAFF.

A few counts support this clonotype. V gene TRBV3-1 combines with J gene TRBJ1-1; D call uncertain. The V and J ends lost 8 bases and 7 bases respectively, with 8 bases between them. The length of the CDR3 is 10 residues. Germline V gene sequence: CDR1 LGHDT, CDR2 YNNKEL (reference sequence). The CDR3 sequence: CASGDNEAFF. CDR3 nucleotides: TGTGCCAGCGGAGATAATGAAGCTTTCTTT. The full variable domain, rest sourced from reference TRBV3-1 and TRBJ1-1, is DTAVSQTPKYLVTQMGNDKSIKCEQNLGHDTMYWYKQDSKKFLKIMFSYNNKELIINETVPNRFSPKSPDKAHLNLHINSLELGDSAVYFCASGDNEAFFGQGTRLTVV.

V and J are TRBV7-9 and TRBJ1-4, with D possibly matching TRBD1 (5 bases). Germline V gene lookup returns CDR1 SEHNR and CDR2 FQNEAQ (reference sequence). The V end was cut by 5 bases, the J end by 3 bases, with 16 bases between. The CDR3 spans 16 residues. CDR3 DNA: TGTGCCAGCAGCCCAACCAGGGTATCGGCTAATGAAAAACTGTTTTTT. It yields the protein CASSPTRVSANEKLFF. The variable domain in full, with the rest retrieved from reference TRBV7-9 and TRBJ1-4, is DTGVSQNPRHKITKRGQNVTFRCDPISEHNRLYWYRQTLGQGPEFLTYFQNEAQLEKSRLLSDRFSAERPKGSFSTLEIQRTEQGDSAMYLCASSPTRVSANEKLFFGSGTQLSVL.

The chain couples TRBV15 to TRBJ2-5; maybe TRBD1 (5 bases). Germline V gene sequence: CDR1 LNHNV, CDR2 YYDKDF (reference sequence). The CDR3 is 14 residues long. Trimming left V 1 base short and J 4 bases short, with 10 bases between. The CDR3 bases are TGTGCCACCAGCAGAGTCAGGGATGGAGAGACCCAGTACTTC. It is translated as CATSRVRDGETQYF.